This T cell receptor beta chain was retrieved from a study of blood T cells in healthy people across ages. Together with a sample-barcoded 5' primer, a J-beta primer mix was included in a second PCR lasting roughly 6 to 12 cycles. TCRdb re-derived calls from the 5' RACE reads in MiXCR, one entry per CDR3 protein. The sample lists around 820,000 distinct CDR3 sequences, more than 20% seen once, with 3.7% in the top ten. This clonotype was found a few times. This CDR3 comprises 16 residues. Germline V gene sequence: CDR1 SGHDN, CDR2 FVKESK. These data were likewise used in another study, on T cells of mothers and their children.

The sequenced sample consisted of blood. This chain joins TRBV14 and TRBJ2-5; 9 nucleotides align to TRBD2. Matching the DNA end better, TRBJ2-1 makes the J call doubtful. The TCR originated in a boy between 10 and 17 years old in good health. Here the CDR3 DNA reads TGTGCCAGCAGCCAAGATCACCTAGCGGGGTTGTATGAGCAGTTCTTC. It codes for CASSQDHLAGLYEQFF.